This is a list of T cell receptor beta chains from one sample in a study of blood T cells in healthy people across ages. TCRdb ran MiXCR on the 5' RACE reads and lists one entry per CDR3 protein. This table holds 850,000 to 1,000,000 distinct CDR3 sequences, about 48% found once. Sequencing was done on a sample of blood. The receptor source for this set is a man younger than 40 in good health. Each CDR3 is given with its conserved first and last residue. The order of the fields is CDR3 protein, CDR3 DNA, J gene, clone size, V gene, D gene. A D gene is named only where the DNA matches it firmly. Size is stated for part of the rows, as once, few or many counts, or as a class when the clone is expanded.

CDR3aa: CASSDSLNTQVQANEQFF
CDR3nt: TGTGCCAGCAGCGACAGCTTAAATACGCAAGTTCAGGCCAATGAGCAGTTCTTC
j_gene: TRBJ2-1
abundance: .
v_gene: TRBV5-6
d_gene: .

CDR3aa: CASSEKGGVPNEQFF
CDR3nt: TGTGCCAGCAGTGAAAAGGGGGGAGTCCCGAATGAGCAGTTCTTC
j_gene: TRBJ2-1
abundance: .
v_gene: TRBV28
d_gene: .

CDR3aa: CASSPWGSGDPFATQYF
CDR3nt: TGTGCCAGCAGTCCGTGGGGTAGCGGGGACCCTTTCGCGACCCAGTACTTC
j_gene: TRBJ2-5
abundance: .
v_gene: TRBV7-2
d_gene: TRBD2

CDR3aa: CASSLFLAVSTDTQYF
CDR3nt: TGCGCCAGCAGCTTGTTTCTAGCCGTTAGCACAGATACGCAGTATTTT
j_gene: TRBJ2-3
abundance: .
v_gene: TRBV5-1
d_gene: .

CDR3aa: CSAPRDLREQFF
CDR3nt: TGCAGTGCTCCCCGGGACCTTCGTGAGCAGTTCTTC
j_gene: TRBJ2-1
abundance: few
v_gene: TRBV20-1
d_gene: .

CDR3aa: CASSLAVPSNIQYF
CDR3nt: TGCGCCAGCAGCTTGGCGGTCCCGAGCAACATTCAGTACTTC
j_gene: TRBJ2-4
abundance: .
v_gene: TRBV5-1
d_gene: .

CDR3aa: CASSPNVASNEKLFF
CDR3nt: TGTGCCAGCAGCCCCAACGTCGCGTCTAATGAAAAACTGTTTTTT
j_gene: TRBJ1-4
abundance: .
v_gene: TRBV3-1
d_gene: .

CDR3aa: CASEPGTGQFEQYF
CDR3nt: TGTGCCAGCGAGCCCGGGACAGGGCAATTCGAGCAGTACTTC
j_gene: TRBJ2-7
abundance: many
v_gene: TRBV11-2
d_gene: TRBD1

CDR3aa: CASSLLSGTGASPLHF
CDR3nt: TGTGCCAGCAGCCTACTTTCCGGGACAGGGGCCTCACCCCTCCACTTT
j_gene: TRBJ1-6
abundance: .
v_gene: TRBV5-4
d_gene: TRBD1

CDR3aa: CASISGTGETQYF
CDR3nt: TGTGCCAGCATCTCCGGGACAGGAGAGACCCAGTACTTC
j_gene: TRBJ2-5
abundance: .
v_gene: TRBV27
d_gene: TRBD1

CDR3aa: CASSFLDRRNTEAFF
CDR3nt: TGTGCCAGCAGTTTCTTGGACAGGAGGAACACTGAAGCTTTCTTT
j_gene: TRBJ1-1
abundance: .
v_gene: TRBV27
d_gene: TRBD1

CDR3aa: CSAPDMTSGGHSYNEQFF
CDR3nt: TGCAGTGCTCCCGATATGACTAGCGGGGGCCACTCCTACAATGAGCAGTTCTTC
j_gene: TRBJ2-1
abundance: .
v_gene: TRBV20-1
d_gene: TRBD2

CDR3aa: CASSQLDGSGANVLTF
CDR3nt: TGTGCCAGCAGCCAGTTGGACGGGTCGGGGGCCAACGTCCTGACTTTC
j_gene: TRBJ2-6
abundance: few
v_gene: TRBV4-2
d_gene: .

CDR3aa: CASSLAGQGQNEQFF
CDR3nt: TGTGCCAGCAGCTTAGCTGGACAGGGGCAGAATGAGCAGTTCTTC
j_gene: TRBJ2-1
abundance: .
v_gene: TRBV7-2
d_gene: TRBD1

CDR3aa: CASSQTGTGIANEQFF
CDR3nt: TGCGCCAGCAGCCAAACCGGGACAGGGATAGCCAATGAGCAGTTCTTC
j_gene: TRBJ2-1
abundance: few
v_gene: TRBV4-1
d_gene: TRBD1

CDR3aa: CASSTDGIYGYTF
CDR3nt: TGTGCCAGCAGTACAGACGGGATCTATGGCTACACCTTC
j_gene: TRBJ1-2
abundance: .
v_gene: TRBV12-3/TRBV12-4
d_gene: .

CDR3aa: CASSYSGAPRNEQFF
CDR3nt: TGTGCCAGCAGCTACAGCGGGGCCCCGAGGAATGAGCAGTTCTTC
j_gene: TRBJ2-1
abundance: .
v_gene: TRBV11-3
d_gene: TRBD2

CDR3aa: CASTGTYSYEQYF
CDR3nt: TGTGCCAGCACCGGGACCTACTCCTACGAGCAGTACTTC
j_gene: TRBJ2-7
abundance: .
v_gene: TRBV6-1
d_gene: .

CDR3aa: CSVASTNERYF
CDR3nt: TGCAGCGTTGCGAGCACAAACGAGCGGTACTTC
j_gene: TRBJ2-7
abundance: .
v_gene: TRBV29-1
d_gene: .

CDR3aa: CASSLAQGAGYGYTF
CDR3nt: TGTGCCAGCAGCTTAGCGCAGGGGGCGGGCTATGGCTACACCTTC
j_gene: TRBJ1-2
abundance: many
v_gene: TRBV7-2
d_gene: TRBD1

CDR3aa: CASSESRRTANTEAFF
CDR3nt: TGTGCCAGCAGTGAAAGCAGGAGGACAGCGAACACTGAAGCTTTCTTT
j_gene: TRBJ1-1
abundance: few
v_gene: TRBV6-1
d_gene: .

CDR3aa: CASSFRLAEETQYF
CDR3nt: TGCGCCAGCAGCTTTAGGCTAGCCGAAGAGACCCAGTACTTC
j_gene: TRBJ2-5
abundance: .
v_gene: TRBV5-1
d_gene: .

CDR3aa: CASSSLGGSNAKNIQYF
CDR3nt: TGTGCCAGCAGCAGCTTGGGAGGCAGTAACGCCAAAAACATTCAGTACTTC
j_gene: TRBJ2-4
abundance: .
v_gene: TRBV7-8
d_gene: .

CDR3aa: CAGSQEVQAPNGYTF
CDR3nt: TGCGCCGGCAGCCAAGAAGTGCAGGCCCCAAATGGCTACACCTTC
j_gene: TRBJ1-2
abundance: .
v_gene: TRBV4-1
d_gene: .

CDR3aa: CASSHLRVRDYEQYF
CDR3nt: TGTGCCAGCAGTCATCTCAGGGTGCGCGATTACGAGCAGTACTTC
j_gene: TRBJ2-7
abundance: few
v_gene: TRBV27
d_gene: .

CDR3aa: CAIRTGTGTDTQYF
CDR3nt: TGTGCCATCAGGACCGGGACAGGGACGGATACGCAGTATTTT
j_gene: TRBJ2-3
abundance: few
v_gene: TRBV10-3
d_gene: TRBD1

CDR3aa: CASSQVVPGWVLREKLFF
CDR3nt: TGTGCCAGCAGCCAAGTGGTGCCTGGATGGGTGCTTCGTGAAAAACTGTTTTTT
j_gene: TRBJ1-4
abundance: .
v_gene: TRBV14
d_gene: .

CDR3aa: CASTRSGADQETQYF
CDR3nt: TGTGCCAGCACCCGATCCGGAGCGGACCAAGAGACCCAGTACTTC
j_gene: TRBJ2-5
abundance: .
v_gene: TRBV6-1
d_gene: .

CDR3aa: CASRTPGGRNTGELFF
CDR3nt: TGTGCCAGTCGGACGCCGGGGGGGAGGAACACCGGGGAGCTGTTTTTT
j_gene: TRBJ2-2
abundance: .
v_gene: TRBV6-2/TRBV6-3
d_gene: TRBD2

CDR3aa: CSARDQDSYYEQYF
CDR3nt: TGCAGTGCTAGAGATCAGGACTCCTACTACGAGCAGTACTTC
j_gene: TRBJ2-7
abundance: few
v_gene: TRBV20-1
d_gene: .

CDR3aa: CASRQTSGRRNTGELFF
CDR3nt: TGTGCCAGCAGACAAACAAGCGGCCGGCGAAACACCGGGGAGCTGTTTTTT
j_gene: TRBJ2-2
abundance: .
v_gene: TRBV6-2/TRBV6-3
d_gene: .

CDR3aa: CASSWKLETQYF
CDR3nt: TGTGCCAGCAGTTGGAAATTAGAGACCCAGTACTTC
j_gene: TRBJ2-5
abundance: .
v_gene: TRBV25-1
d_gene: .

CDR3aa: CASSHATEMNTEAFF
CDR3nt: TGTGCCAGCAGCCACGCGACAGAAATGAACACTGAAGCTTTCTTT
j_gene: TRBJ1-1
abundance: .
v_gene: TRBV4-2
d_gene: .

CDR3aa: CASSQGALGDQHF
CDR3nt: TGTGCCAGCAGCCAAGGGGCTCTCGGGGACCAGCATTTT
j_gene: TRBJ1-5
abundance: .
v_gene: TRBV3-1
d_gene: .

CDR3aa: CASSQTDSPYEQYF
CDR3nt: TGTGCCAGCAGCCAAACCGACTCCCCCTACGAGCAGTACTTC
j_gene: TRBJ2-7
abundance: few
v_gene: TRBV3-1
d_gene: .

CDR3aa: CASSLGGADTEAFF
CDR3nt: TGTGCCAGCAGCCTTGGCGGGGCCGACACTGAAGCTTTCTTT
j_gene: TRBJ1-1
abundance: few
v_gene: TRBV7-9
d_gene: .

CDR3aa: CASSVLLEQFF
CDR3nt: TGTGCCAGCAGTGTCCTCCTGGAGCAGTTCTTC
j_gene: TRBJ2-1
abundance: .
v_gene: TRBV2
d_gene: .

CDR3aa: CASSQHLGIEQYF
CDR3nt: TGTGCCAGCAGCCAACACTTAGGAATCGAGCAGTACTTC
j_gene: TRBJ2-7
abundance: .
v_gene: TRBV3-1
d_gene: .